These T cell receptor beta chains were read from a single sample in a study of graft-versus-host responses after intestinal transplantation. Clones were sequenced by immunoSEQ multiplex PCR, and TCRdb holds only the in-frame ones, with some missing. The data show 90,000 to 95,000 clones, with more than 85% seen just once and 0.5% held by the top ten. Antigens of these TCRs are unknown. This material consisted of unstimulated CD8+ T cells sorted from spleen or lymph node cells, taken before intestinal transplant. The receptors shown here come from a human donor who received an intestinal transplant. The CDR3 runs from the conserved cysteine through the conserved F or W. D genes are given only for firm matches. The size of a clone is reported for some rows only, either as once, few or many, or as a class for expanded clones.

v_call	d_call	clone_size	j_call	cdr3_nt	cdr3_aa
TRBV19	-	-	TRBJ1-5	TGTGCCAGTAGTACCAAGGTGGGGCCTAATCAGCCCCAGCATTTT	CASSTKVGPNQPQHF
TRBV5-4	-	-	TRBJ1-4	TGTGCCAGCAGCGATAGACACACAACTAATGAAAAACTGTTTTTT	CASSDRHTTNEKLFF
TRBV9	-	-	TRBJ2-1	TGTGCCAGCAGCGTAGACGAATATCGGAATGAGCAGTTCTTC	CASSVDEYRNEQFF
TRBV5-1	-	once	TRBJ1-1	TGCGCCAGCAGCTTGGAGGGGGTGGGCACTGAAGCTTTCTTT	CASSLEGVGTEAFF
TRBV27	-	-	TRBJ1-5	TGTGCCAGCAGTTGGGGGGTTGGTCAGCCCCAGCATTTT	CASSWGVGQPQHF
TRBV27	-	-	TRBJ2-1	TGTGCCAGCAGTCCCGGATCGAGCGGGTTCTACAATGAGCAGTTCTTC	CASSPGSSGFYNEQFF
TRBV19	TRBD1	-	TRBJ1-5	TGTGCCAGTAGTATCACAGGGGCGAGCAATCAGCCCCAGCATTTT	CASSITGASNQPQHF
TRBV28	TRBD2	-	TRBJ2-1	TGTGCCAGCAGTTCCTCCGGAGGGGAGGGGTTCTTC	CASSSSGGEGFF
TRBV30	-	-	TRBJ2-7	TGTGCCTGGAGTGTTAGGGCTAACGGGGGCGAGCAGTACTTC	CAWSVRANGGEQYF
TRBV5-1	-	-	TRBJ2-7	TGCGCCAGCAGCTTGGATCACAGGGAGTACGAGCAGTACTTC	CASSLDHREYEQYF
TRBV7-6	TRBD1	-	TRBJ2-2	TGTGCCAGCAGCCCGTGGGGACAGGTGAACACCGGGGAGCTGTTTTTT	CASSPWGQVNTGELFF
TRBV29-1	TRBD2	-	TRBJ2-5	TGCAGCGTCGGGGGGGAGCGGGAGAGAACGGAGACCCAGTACTTC	CSVGGERERTETQYF
TRBV6-5	-	-	TRBJ1-2	TGTGCCAGCAGGGACAGTGGGGTTATGGGGAATGGCTACACCTTC	CASRDSGVMGNGYTF
TRBV13	-	-	TRBJ2-7	TGTGCCAGCAGCCTAAGCTCCTACGAGCAGTACTTC	CASSLSSYEQYF
TRBV5-6	-	once	TRBJ2-2	TGTGCCAGCAGCTTGGAATGGGACACAAACACCGGGGAGCTGTTTTTT	CASSLEWDTNTGELFF
TRBV9	TRBD1	-	TRBJ1-1	TGTGCCAGCAGCGCCGGGACAGGTGCTAACACTGAAGCTTTCTTT	CASSAGTGANTEAFF
TRBV7-9	TRBD1	few	TRBJ2-5	TGTGCCAGCAGCTCAGCCGGGACAGAAGAGACCCAGTACTTC	CASSSAGTEETQYF
TRBV9	TRBD2	-	TRBJ2-4	TGTGCCAGCAGCGTAGTAGGGACTAGTCGGGGCCGAGCCAAAAACATTCAGTACTTC	CASSVVGTSRGRAKNIQYF
TRBV7-8	-	-	TRBJ2-5	TGTGCCAGCAGCTTCAGGGAACAAGACACCCAGTACTTC	CASSFREQDTQYF
TRBV19	-	-	TRBJ1-1	TGTGCCAGTAGTACTATCACTTCTGAAGCTTTCTTT	CASSTITSEAFF
TRBV7-9	TRBD2	-	TRBJ2-3	TGTGCCAGCAGCTTCGGGCGGGAGGGGACAGATACGCAGTATTTT	CASSFGREGTDTQYF
TRBV5-4	TRBD1	-	TRBJ1-1	TGTGCCATTACAGGGGGCTCGGGCACTGAAGCTTTCTTT	CAITGGSGTEAFF
TRBV6-4	-	once	TRBJ2-1	TGTGCCAGCGCAGGGAACTGCTCCTACAATGAGCAGTTCTTC	CASAGNCSYNEQFF
TRBV5-1	TRBD2	-	TRBJ2-1	TGCGCCAGCAGCATAATAGCGGGAGACTACAATGAGCAGTTCTTC	CASSIIAGDYNEQFF
TRBV6-1	TRBD1	once	TRBJ1-5	TGTGCCAGCATAGACAGGGAGGATCAGCCCCAGCATTTT	CASIDREDQPQHF
TRBV6-5	-	-	TRBJ1-6	TGTGCCAGCAGTGAACCAGGGAATTCACCCCTCCACTTT	CASSEPGNSPLHF
TRBV4-1	-	-	TRBJ2-1	TGCGCCAGCAGCCAAGATCGGGGTGAGCAGTTCTTC	CASSQDRGEQFF
TRBV5-1	-	-	TRBJ1-1	TGCGCCAGCAGCCTGAGGTGGAACACTGAAGCTTTCTTT	CASSLRWNTEAFF
TRBV6-6	TRBD1	-	TRBJ1-1	TGTGCCAGCACCTGGACAGGGAACACTGAAGCTTTCTTT	CASTWTGNTEAFF
TRBV5-1	-	-	TRBJ2-5	TGCGCCAGCAGCAAGACGAAGGGGGTAGGAGAGACCCAGTACTTC	CASSKTKGVGETQYF
TRBV19	-	-	TRBJ2-7	TGTGCCAGTAGTCCCGGGACGGGAGTAGCCTACGAGCAGTACTTC	CASSPGTGVAYEQYF
TRBV7-9	-	-	TRBJ1-2	TGTGCCAGCAGCTTGCGGGGCATGGATGGCTACACCTTC	CASSLRGMDGYTF
TRBV27	TRBD1	-	TRBJ1-2	TGTGCCAGCAGTCGGACAGGAGCCAACTATGGCTACACCTTC	CASSRTGANYGYTF
TRBV29-1	TRBD1	once	TRBJ1-1	TGCAGCGTTCCTCGGACAGGGGAGAACACTGAAGCTTTCTTT	CSVPRTGENTEAFF
TRBV28	TRBD1	-	TRBJ1-1	TGTGCCAGCAGTTTAGGGACAGGGTACACTGAAGCTTTCTTT	CASSLGTGYTEAFF
TRBV4-3	TRBD1	-	TRBJ1-1	TGCGCCAGCAGCCTTGGGACAGGGACAACTGAAGCTTTCTTT	CASSLGTGTTEAFF